This T cell receptor (beta chain) was captured in a study of T cell responses to AZD1222 COVID-19 vaccine. CDR1 and CDR2 from the germline V gene are GTSNPN and SVGIG (reference sequence). Trimming took 4 bases from V and 2 from J, leaving 14 bases between them. The CDR3 runs to 14 residues. Study observations and caveats: Per reports, nearly half of all spike-specific TCRs target regions that are unmutated in variants. Females outnumbered males among donors, who were mostly white British; clonal diversity was possibly underestimated.

Second doses at about 4 or about 12 weeks were pooled. Method: immunoSEQ multiplex PCR; TCRdb's copy keeps in-frame clones and lacks some. The repertoire holds about 140,000 clones, with around 92% as singletons. Concerning this clone: Antigen: not known.

Material: peripheral blood, obtained 28 days after the second AZD1222 dose. The V gene is TRBV30, the J gene TRBJ1-2, with D possibly TRBD1 on 6 matching bases. The TCR originated in an adult who received the AZD1222 COVID-19 vaccine. CDR3 region: CAWMVPDRNYGYTF. The CDR3 DNA is TGTGCCTGGATGGTGCCGGACAGAAACTATGGCTACACCTTC.